Listed here are 24 T cell receptor beta chains from one sample, sequenced in a study of CD4 T cells in relation to SARS-CoV-2 and coronaviruses. Repertoires were generated with immunoSEQ multiplex PCR, while TCRdb's copy carries only in-frame clones and drops some. The table records 43,000 or so clones, over 70% of them present only once. These receptors are not linked to any known antigen. Sequencing was done on a sample of naive CD4+ T cells from PBMCs, cultured in vitro. As for subset: naive CD4+ T cells isolated by negative enrichment. All receptors derive from an adult with COVID-19.

This chain connects TRBV4-1 to TRBJ1-5; the D is unclear. Germline V gene lookup returns CDR1 MGHRA and CDR2 YSYEKL. V lost 1 base and J lost 7, with 11 bases in between. The CDR3 loop spans 14 amino acids. CDR3 residues: CASSQADPIQPQHF. CDR3 DNA: TGCGCCAGCAGCCAAGCGGACCCAATCCAGCCCCAGCATTTT.

The CDR3 DNA is TGTGCCAGCAGTGAAACTAGCGCCACAGATACGCAGTATTTT. Its translation is CASSETSATDTQYF. The rearrangement links TRBV6-4 to TRBJ2-3, with 7 positions matching TRBD2. The V and J ends lost 3 bases and 2 bases, in that order; junction bases with no gene match: 2. CDR1 and CDR2 (germline): MRHNA, SNTAGT. The CDR3 is 14 residues long.

The chain carries TRBV5-4 and TRBJ2-1; D gene ambiguous. Trimming cost V 2 bases and J 5 bases, with 8 bases left between them. Germline CDR1 is SGHNT and CDR2 is YYREEE (reference sequence). The CDR3 length is 13 residues. The CDR3, as DNA: TGTGCCAGCAGCTTATCGGCCGACAATGAGCAGTTCTTC. This encodes CASSLSADNEQFF.

The chain joins TRBV3-1 (or the pseudogene TRBV3-2) to TRBJ2-2, with D possibly TRBD1 on 5 matching bases. The V gene lost 2 bases and the J gene lost 6 bases, with 10 bases spanning the gap. The germline gives CDR1 LGHDT, CDR2 YNNKEL (reference sequence). The CDR3 covers 14 residues. DNA for the CDR3: TGTGCCAGCAGCCAACAGGGTTATGCCGGGGAGCTGTTTTTT. This sequence encodes CASSQQGYAGELFF.

The chain is built from TRBV27 and TRBJ2-1, with D possibly TRBD1 on 5 matching bases. Germline CDR1 reads MNHEY; CDR2 reads SMNVEV (reference sequence). This CDR3 is built from 11 residues. Trimming left V 5 bases short and J 10 bases short, with 9 bases between. CDR3 DNA: TGTGCCAGCAGTAGCTGGGGCGAGCAGTTCTTC. Translated, it gives CASSSWGEQFF.

The CDR3 sequence: CASTQGQPQETQYF. For the CDR3, the DNA is TGTGCCAGCACCCAGGGACAGCCTCAAGAGACCCAGTACTTC. V and J are TRBV7-9 and TRBJ2-5, with TRBD1 matching 7 bases. The ends lost 7 bases at V and 2 bases at J; junction bases unmatched: 7. This CDR3 spans 14 amino acids. Looked up from germline, CDR1 is SEHNR and CDR2 is FQNEAQ (reference sequence).

The chain uses TRBV18 and TRBJ2-7; a possible D gene is TRBD1 (5 bases). Trimming removed 3 bases from V and 1 base from J, with 16 bases in between. Germline V CDR1 and CDR2: KGHSH, LQKENI. CDR3 length: 16 residues. Written as DNA, the CDR3 is TGTGCCAGCTCACCCCGACAGACTTCAGGATCCTACGAGCAGTACTTC. This codes for CASSPRQTSGSYEQYF.

The chain joins TRBV2 to TRBJ2-7; TRBD2 matches at 8 bases. This CDR3 has 14 residues. CDR1 and CDR2 (germline): SNHLY, FYNNEI. V lost 7 bases and J lost 1; bases outside the gene matches: 6. CDR3 region: CASKRGGLSYEQYF. The CDR3 coding sequence is TGTGCCAGCAAACGGGGGGGCCTTTCCTACGAGCAGTACTTC.

This clone is deemed medium-sized. The genes are TRBV18 and TRBJ2-6; D ambiguous. CDR3 length: 15 residues. V was pared by 6 bases and J by 4 bases, with 13 bases between. CDR1 is KGHSH, CDR2 LQKENI, per germline. The CDR3: CASSLTHAGANVLTF. In DNA, the CDR3 is TGTGCCAGCTCCCTAACTCACGCCGGGGCCAACGTCCTGACTTTC.

V usage is TRBV3-1 (or the pseudogene TRBV3-2) and J usage is TRBJ1-1, with a possible D match to TRBD1 (6 bases). Germline CDR1 LGHDT, CDR2 YNNKEL (reference sequence). With 4 bases removed from V and 4 bases from J, the gap between germline ends came to 16 bases. The CDR3 spans 15 residues. Here the CDR3 reads CASSPAVGGITEAFF. CDR3 coding DNA: TGTGCCAGCAGCCCTGCAGTAGGGGGGATCACTGAAGCTTTCTTT.

This chain links TRBV28 with TRBJ2-5, with D perhaps matching TRBD1 (6 bases). V was trimmed by 6 bases and J by 3 bases, leaving 11 bases between them. CDR1 and CDR2 from the germline V gene are MDHEN and SYDVKM. The CDR3 sequence is 13 residues long. This CDR3 reads CASRKGGKETQYF. In nucleotides, the CDR3 is TGTGCCAGCAGGAAAGGGGGAAAAGAGACCCAGTACTTC.

About this clone: An end of the junction differs from the germline gene, which may be a read error. The chain links TRBV28 to TRBJ2-7, with TRBD1 matching 8 bases. CDR3 length: 15 amino acids. Germline lookup yields CDR1 MDHEN and CDR2 SYDVKM. CDR3 protein: CASRLGGQGSSEQYF. The CDR3 coding sequence is TGTGCCAGCAGGCTAGGCGGACAGGGTTCCTCCGAGCAGTACTTC.

The genes are TRBV11-2 and TRBJ2-7; 9 nucleotides line up with TRBD2. CDR3 length: 17 amino acids. J gave up 2 bases and V 2 bases, and 10 bases lay outside the gene matches. Germline values: CDR1 SGHAT, CDR2 FQNNGV. The chain's CDR3 is CASSLRGGLAGPYEQYF. As DNA, the CDR3 is TGTGCCAGCAGCTTAAGGGGGGGGCTAGCGGGACCCTACGAGCAGTACTTC.

The gene calls are TRBV4-1 and TRBJ2-7; 7 bases map to TRBD1. Germline CDR1 reads MGHRA; CDR2 reads YSYEKL. V lost 5 bases to trimming and J lost 4 bases; unmatched junction nucleotides: 8. CDR3 length equals 14 residues. The CDR3 DNA reads as TGCGCCAGCAGCTCCCTGGGACAGATATACGAGCAGTACTTC. This gives the protein CASSSLGQIYEQYF.

This chain links TRBV7-9 with TRBJ1-1, with TRBD1 matching over 9 bases. CDR1 is SEHNR, CDR2 FQNEAQ, per germline (reference sequence). CDR3 length: 14 amino acids. Germline trimming cut 5 bases from V and 10 bases from J; bases unmatched to any gene: 11. The CDR3: CASSPTSLGQGAFF. Here the CDR3 DNA reads TGTGCCAGCAGCCCGACCTCCTTGGGACAGGGAGCTTTCTTT.

J is TRBJ1-6 and V is TRBV5-6, with D tentatively TRBD1 (6 bases). Germline values: CDR1 SGHDT, CDR2 YYEEEE. This CDR3 comprises 15 residues. Deletions cut 2 bases from V and 6 bases from J, with 12 bases between. The CDR3 region has the DNA TGTGCCAGCAGCTTTGCTGGGGGGCTTAATTCACCCCTCCACTTT. This codes for CASSFAGGLNSPLHF. Supplemented by reference TRBV5-6 and TRBJ1-6, the full variable domain reads DAGVTQSPTHLIKTRGQQVTLRCSPKSGHDTVSWYQQALGQGPQFIFQYYEEEERQRGNFPDRFSGHQFPNYSSELNVNALLLGDSALYLCASSFAGGLNSPLHFGNGTRLTVT.

This clone was counted a single time. The rearrangement uses TRBV9 and TRBJ1-2; 8 positions match TRBD1. CDR3 length: 15 amino acids. Germline trimming cut 4 bases from V and 4 bases from J; bases unmatched to any gene: 9. CDR1 SGDLS and CDR2 YYNGEE come from the germline V gene. The CDR3 loop is CASSPSQGVTYGYTF. Written as DNA, the CDR3 is TGTGCCAGCAGCCCGTCACAGGGGGTTACCTATGGCTACACCTTC. Variable domain in full (rest from reference TRBV9 and TRBJ1-2): DSGVTQTPKHLITATGQRVTLRCSPRSGDLSVYWYQQSLDQGLQFLIQYYNGEERAKGNILERFSAQQFPDLHSELNLSSLELGDSALYFCASSPSQGVTYGYTFGSGTRLTVV.

The chain joins TRBV27 to TRBJ1-1, with unresolved D. Germline loops: CDR1 MNHEY, CDR2 SMNVEV (reference sequence). The germline V and J ends were trimmed by 6 bases and 5 bases, with 16 bases remaining between them. The CDR3 totals 14 residues. This CDR3 reads CASSHGPGRTEAFF. The DNA for the CDR3 is TGTGCCAGCAGCCATGGGCCGGGGAGGACTGAAGCTTTCTTT.

This chain joins TRBV27 and TRBJ2-7; TRBD1 matches 9 bases. This CDR3 is 14 amino acids long. V trimming: 5 bases; J trimming: 2 bases; junction bases outside the gene matches: 4. Germline V CDR1 and CDR2: MNHEY, SMNVEV (reference sequence). CDR3 DNA: TGTGCCAGCAGTATGACAGGGGGTGCCTACGAGCAGTACTTC. It encodes CASSMTGGAYEQYF.

The rearrangement uses TRBV7-9 and TRBJ1-2; perhaps TRBD1 as D (5 bases). The length of the CDR3 is 15 residues. Germline loops: CDR1 SEHNR, CDR2 FQNEAQ (reference sequence). V was clipped by 5 bases and J by 4 bases, with 17 bases between them. CDR3 sequence reads: CASSHPPGVGYGYTF. CDR3 bases: TGTGCCAGCAGCCACCCTCCGGGGGTGGGCTATGGCTACACCTTC.

The chain uses TRBV27 and TRBJ2-7; 9 bases agree with TRBD2. Germline loops: CDR1 MNHEY, CDR2 SMNVEV (reference sequence). Germline trimming cut 8 bases from V and 6 bases from J; bases unmatched to any gene: 14. This CDR3 is built from 15 residues. The CDR3 region has the DNA TGTGCCAGCGCGCCTCGGACTAGCGATTCTCGCGAGCAGTACTTC. It encodes CASAPRTSDSREQYF.

This clone has more than one count but fewer than ten. The chain recombines TRBV28 with TRBJ2-7; 8 nucleotides agree with TRBD1. The CDR3 has 15 residues. The V segment lost 7 bases and the J segment 5 bases; nucleotides outside the gene matches: 13. From germline, CDR1 is MDHEN and CDR2 SYDVKM. In nucleotides, the CDR3 is TGTGCCAGCAACCGCCCGGGACAGGCTAGGAACGAGCAGTACTTC. This encodes CASNRPGQARNEQYF.

This chain connects TRBV5-1 to TRBJ2-5; no clear D. The germline V gene has CDR1 SGHRS and CDR2 YFSETQ. The CDR3 totals 14 residues. With 0 bases removed from V and 5 bases from J, the gap between germline ends came to 11 bases. In nucleotides, the CDR3 is TGCGCCAGCAGCTTGGATCTCGGCCGCGAGACCCAGTACTTC. Translated: CASSLDLGRETQYF.

This chain connects TRBV4-1 to TRBJ2-3; 7 bases are a match to TRBD1. V gave up 4 bases and J gave up 4 bases; unmatched junction bases: 5. Germline values: CDR1 MGHRA, CDR2 YSYEKL. The CDR3 runs 14 residues. The CDR3 protein is CASSRGGRADTQYF. The CDR3 nucleotides are TGCGCCAGCAGCCGAGGGGGCCGCGCAGATACGCAGTATTTT.